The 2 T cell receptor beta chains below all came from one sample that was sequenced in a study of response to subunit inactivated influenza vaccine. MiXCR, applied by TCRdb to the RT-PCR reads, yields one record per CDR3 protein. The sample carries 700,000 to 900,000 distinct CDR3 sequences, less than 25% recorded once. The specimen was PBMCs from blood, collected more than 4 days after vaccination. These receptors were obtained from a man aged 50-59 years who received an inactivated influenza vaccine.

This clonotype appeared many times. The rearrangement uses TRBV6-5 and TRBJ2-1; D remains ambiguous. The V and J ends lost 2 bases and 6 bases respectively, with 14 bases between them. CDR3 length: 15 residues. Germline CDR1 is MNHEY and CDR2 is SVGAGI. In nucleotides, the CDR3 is TGTGCCAGCAGTTACCCCGGATACGGTCCCAATGAGCAGTTCTTC. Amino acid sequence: CASSYPGYGPNEQFF.

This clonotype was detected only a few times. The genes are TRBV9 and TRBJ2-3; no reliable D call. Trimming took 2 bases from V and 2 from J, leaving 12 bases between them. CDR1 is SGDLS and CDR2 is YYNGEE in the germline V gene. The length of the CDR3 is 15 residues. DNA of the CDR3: TGTGCCAGCAGCGTGTTTGCGGATGCCACAGATACGCAGTATTTT. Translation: CASSVFADATDTQYF.